The 30 T cell receptor beta chains below were found in one sample sequenced in a study of blood T cell repertoires in COVID-19. TCRdb's table, derived via immunoSEQ multiplex PCR, lists solely in-frame clones and lacks some. The table includes some 150,000 clones, roughly 82% detected once. The sample taken for sequencing was peripheral blood. Receptors were obtained from a human donor in a cohort sampled during active COVID-19.

The count of this clone is one. This chain connects TRBV5-5 to TRBJ1-1, with a tentative D call TRBD1 (6 bases). CDR1 and CDR2 (germline): SGHKS, YYEKEE (reference sequence). V was trimmed by 3 bases and J by 5 bases, leaving 11 bases between them. CDR3 length: 13 residues. CDR3 sequence: CASSSTGKTEAFF. In DNA, the CDR3 is TGTGCCAGCAGCTCCACAGGGAAAACTGAAGCTTTCTTT.

This sequence joins TRBV9 and TRBJ2-5, with D hard to call. Germline loops: CDR1 SGDLS, CDR2 YYNGEE. Between the trimmed V and J ends, which lost 0 bases and 2 bases, there was a span of 8 bases. CDR3 length: 14 amino acids. CDR3 in amino acids: CASSVGSTQETQYF. CDR3 DNA: TGTGCCAGCAGCGTAGGGTCGACTCAAGAGACCCAGTACTTC.

This clone was observed a few times. CDR3 sequence: CASSPLLAGALNTQYF. CDR3 sequence (DNA): TGTGCCAGCAGCCCCTTACTAGCGGGGGCCTTGAATACGCAGTATTTT. The chain joins TRBV9 to TRBJ2-3, with 11 bases that match TRBD2. This CDR3 spans 16 amino acids. The germline V gene encodes CDR1 SGDLS and CDR2 YYNGEE. Trimming cost V 4 bases and J 7 bases; bases outside gene matches: 11.

This clone was recorded a few times. Other nucleotide sequences from this sample produce the same CDR3. The CDR3 sequence: CASSVGDGTEAFF. CDR3 bases: TGTGCCAGCAGCGTAGGCGATGGCACTGAAGCTTTCTTT. The V gene is TRBV9, the J gene TRBJ1-1, with D unresolved. The CDR3 is 13 amino acids. The V end lost 0 bases, the J end lost 4 bases, and 7 bases lay between the germline ends. Germline V gives CDR1 SGDLS, CDR2 YYNGEE.

CDR3 residues: CASKRQGAEDTQYF. The CDR3 DNA sequence: TGTGCCAGCAAGAGGCAGGGGGCGGAAGATACGCAGTATTTT. This sequence joins TRBV2 and TRBJ2-3; 8 positions match TRBD1. V shed 7 bases, J shed 5 bases, and the junction held 8 bases outside the gene matches. This CDR3 has 14 residues. Per germline, CDR1 SNHLY and CDR2 FYNNEI.

V is TRBV6-4 and J is TRBJ2-1; 16 positions agree with TRBD2. Germline V lookup: CDR1 MRHNA, CDR2 SNTAGT. V shed 6 bases, J shed 0 bases, and the junction held 8 bases outside the gene matches. The CDR3 has 19 amino acids. The CDR3 coding sequence is TGTGCCAGCAGCGGGACTAGCGGGAGGGGTTTAAGCTCCTACAATGAGCAGTTCTTC. Its protein is CASSGTSGRGLSSYNEQFF.

The chain is built from TRBV9 and TRBJ1-3; 10 bases are a match to TRBD1. The germline CDR1 and CDR2 sequences are SGDLS and YYNGEE. The ends lost 4 bases at V and 0 bases at J; junction bases unmatched: 16. The CDR3 is 20 residues long. In nucleotides, the CDR3 is TGTGCCAGCAGCCTTAACGGACAGGGGGGGAATAGACACTCTGGAAACACCATATATTTT. This encodes CASSLNGQGGNRHSGNTIYF. Full variable domain (rest looked up from reference TRBV9 and TRBJ1-3): DSGVTQTPKHLITATGQRVTLRCSPRSGDLSVYWYQQSLDQGLQFLIQYYNGEERAKGNILERFSAQQFPDLHSELNLSSLELGDSALYFCASSLNGQGGNRHSGNTIYFGEGSWLTVV.

This chain joins TRBV15 and TRBJ2-3; 8 nucleotides agree with TRBD1. J gave up 4 bases and V 2 bases, and 11 bases lay outside the gene matches. Germline values: CDR1 LNHNV, CDR2 YYDKDF (reference sequence). There are 17 residues in the CDR3. The CDR3 region has the DNA TGTGCCACCAGCAGATCGCCCACAGGGGGAGAGGCAGATACGCAGTATTTT. Its translation: CATSRSPTGGEADTQYF.

In this sample, this clone turned up once. The gene calls are TRBV7-9 and TRBJ1-1; D is undetermined. Trimming cost V 5 bases and J 1 base, with 14 bases left between them. The germline V gene has CDR1 SEHNR and CDR2 FQNEAQ (reference sequence). CDR3 length equals 15 residues. DNA for the CDR3: TGTGCCAGCAGCCCCCTTCTTGTGGCGAACACTGAAGCTTTCTTT. Protein product: CASSPLLVANTEAFF.

This chain connects TRBV3-1 (or the pseudogene TRBV3-2) to TRBJ1-2; TRBD1 matches at 10 bases. The CDR3 is 15 amino acids. Trimming cost V 3 bases and J 4 bases; bases outside gene matches: 5. Germline V gene sequence: CDR1 LGHDT, CDR2 YNNKEL (reference sequence). The CDR3 reads CASSHGTGASYGYTF. The CDR3 DNA reads as TGTGCCAGCAGCCATGGGACAGGGGCTTCCTATGGCTACACCTTC.

The chain combines TRBV28 with TRBJ1-2, with D unclear. The V end was cut by 2 bases, the J end by 0 bases, with 10 bases between. CDR3 length equals 15 residues. Germline V gene sequence: CDR1 MDHEN, CDR2 SYDVKM. CDR3 sequence: CASSLRPGPNYGYTF. The CDR3 nucleotides are TGTGCCAGCAGTTTACGTCCGGGTCCTAACTATGGCTACACCTTC.

The rearrangement joins TRBV3-1 (or the pseudogene TRBV3-2) to TRBJ1-5; TRBD1 aligns across 7 bases. The V gene's germline CDR1 is LGHDT and CDR2 YNNKEL (reference sequence). V shed 1 base and J 2 bases; nucleotides not matched to a gene: 2. This CDR3 is 15 amino acids long. The CDR3 loop reads CASSQGQGGNQPQHF. The CDR3 DNA follows: TGTGCCAGCAGCCAAGGGCAGGGGGGCAATCAGCCCCAGCATTTT.

The chain combines TRBV7-6 with TRBJ1-1; no clear D gene. In germline, CDR1 is SGHVS, CDR2 FNYEAQ. The V end was cut by 0 bases, the J end by 1 base, with 9 bases between. The CDR3 is made up of 15 amino acids. DNA of the CDR3: TGTGCCAGCAGCTTAGCGGCAGGATCGAACACTGAAGCTTTCTTT. Amino acid sequence: CASSLAAGSNTEAFF.

Regarding this clone: The junction does not match germline at one end; this may be a read error. The chain joins TRBV6-5 to TRBJ2-5; D possibly corresponds to TRBD1 (6 bases). The CDR3 is 15 residues long. Per germline, CDR1 MNHEY and CDR2 SVGAGI. CDR3 residues: CASSLQGHFQQTQYF. For the CDR3, the DNA is TGTGCCAGCAGTTTACAGGGCCATTTCCAACAGACCCAGTACTTC.

The V and J genes are TRBV6-5 and TRBJ2-2; the D gene is possibly TRBD2 (5 bases). The V gene's germline CDR1 is MNHEY and CDR2 SVGAGI. V was cut by 6 bases and J by 11 bases, with 22 bases left in between. CDR3 length: 15 amino acids. CDR3: CASRRAGLTVGELFF. The DNA of the CDR3 is TGTGCCAGCAGGAGGGCAGGCCTAACGGTAGGAGAGCTGTTTTTT.

This clone was picked up one time. This chain joins TRBV28 and TRBJ2-2; possibly TRBD2 for D (5 bases). The CDR3 length is 15 residues. Trimming took 4 bases from V and 3 from J, leaving 12 bases between them. The germline gives CDR1 MDHEN, CDR2 SYDVKM. Here the CDR3 reads CASSYSADYTGELFF. In DNA, the CDR3 is TGTGCCAGCAGTTACTCAGCGGACTACACCGGGGAGCTGTTTTTT.

The chain joins TRBV16 to TRBJ1-3; 8 bases match TRBD1. In germline, CDR1 is KGHSY, CDR2 FQNENV. This CDR3 comprises 15 residues. V shed 0 bases, J shed 4 bases, and the junction held 2 bases outside the gene matches. The CDR3 region is CASSQSGQGGNTIYF. CDR3 nucleotides: TGTGCCAGCAGCCAATCCGGACAGGGCGGAAACACCATATATTTT.

This rearrangement joins TRBV5-6 to TRBJ1-5, with D tentatively TRBD1 (5 bases). The CDR3 totals 17 residues. Deletions cut 6 bases from V and 5 bases from J, with 24 bases between. Germline CDR1 and CDR2: SGHDT and YYEEEE. CDR3 in DNA: TGTGCCAGCAAACTGGAGGGGCAGGGTGGTATGGATCAGCCCCAGCATTTT. Translated, it gives CASKLEGQGGMDQPQHF.

The chain combines TRBV19 with TRBJ2-1; D gene ambiguous. Trimming pared 11 bases from V and 7 bases from J, leaving 12 bases between. The V gene's germline CDR1 is LNHDA and CDR2 SQIVND (reference sequence). The CDR3 runs 11 residues. The CDR3 DNA reads TGTGCCTGCTCTAGTTGGAATGAGCAGTTCTTC. The encoded protein is CACSSWNEQFF.

The chain carries TRBV11-2 and TRBJ2-5; possible D gene TRBD2, 7 bases. This CDR3 comprises 14 residues. V lost 4 bases and J 1 base, leaving 10 bases between the germline ends. Germline lookup yields CDR1 SGHAT and CDR2 FQNNGV. The CDR3 nucleotides are TGTGCCAGCAGCTCGGCGGGGGCCCAAGAGACCCAGTACTTC. This gives the protein CASSSAGAQETQYF.

J is TRBJ2-5 and V is TRBV18; a weak D match, TRBD1 (6 bases). The CDR3 loop spans 14 amino acids. Trimming took off 5 bases at V and 2 bases at J, with 12 bases between the two ends. Per the germline V gene, CDR1 is KGHSH and CDR2 is LQKENI. CDR3 in DNA: TGTGCCAGCTCAACCGGGACACCACAAGAGACCCAGTACTTC. This sequence encodes CASSTGTPQETQYF.

The rearrangement links TRBV11-3 to TRBJ2-1; TRBD1 is a possible D gene (5 bases). This CDR3 has 16 amino acids. Trimming removed 0 bases at V and 9 bases at J, with 18 bases between. The germline CDR1 and CDR2 sequences are SGHNT and YENEEA. CDR3 region: CASSLDSQGGLAEQFF. CDR3 nucleotides: TGTGCCAGCAGCTTAGATTCCCAGGGTGGATTAGCTGAGCAGTTCTTC. Drawing the rest from reference TRBV11-3 and TRBJ2-1, the complete variable domain is EAGVVQSPRYKIIEKKQPVAFWCNPISGHNTLYWYLQNLGQGPELLIRYENEEAVDDSQLPKDRFSAERLKGVDSTLKIQPAELGDSAVYLCASSLDSQGGLAEQFFGPGTRLTVL.

Note on this clone: Other DNA sequences in the sample encode the same CDR3. The chain uses TRBV29-1 and TRBJ1-1; no clear D. With 0 bases removed from V and 0 bases from J, the gap between germline ends came to 5 bases. From germline, CDR1 is SQVTM and CDR2 ANQGSEA. The CDR3 has 13 residues. The CDR3 DNA follows: TGCAGCGTTGAAGAGTCGGTGAACACTGAAGCTTTCTTT. Translation gives CSVEESVNTEAFF.

V and J are TRBV12-3 or TRBV12-4 and TRBJ2-7, with 7 bases aligning to TRBD1. Trimming took 9 bases from V and 4 from J; bases not matched to a gene: 9. This CDR3 spans 13 amino acids. The CDR3 reads CARRDREAYEQYF. CDR3 nucleotides: TGTGCCAGACGGGACAGAGAAGCTTACGAGCAGTACTTC.

The chain joins TRBV7-8 to TRBJ1-2; D unresolved. Germline V CDR1 and CDR2: SGHVS, FQNEAQ. This CDR3 comprises 13 residues. Trimming took off 1 base at V and 0 bases at J, with 3 bases between the two ends. This CDR3 is CASSLGANYGYTF. DNA for the CDR3: TGTGCCAGCAGCTTAGGAGCTAACTATGGCTACACCTTC.

The rearrangement joins TRBV19 to TRBJ1-1; a possible D gene is TRBD1 (5 bases). This CDR3 region has 14 residues. V shed 5 bases and J shed 4 bases, with 14 bases lying between them. CDR1 is LNHDA, CDR2 SQIVND, per germline (reference sequence). The CDR3 DNA reads TGTGCCAGTAGTGTTCAGGGTTTGGGCACTGAAGCTTTCTTT. This translates into CASSVQGLGTEAFF.

This clone was detected many times. V is TRBV5-5 and J is TRBJ1-2, with TRBD1 matching 8 bases. The length of the CDR3 is 18 residues. V shed 4 bases, J shed 4 bases, and the junction held 18 bases outside the gene matches. Germline CDR1 reads SGHKS; CDR2 reads YYEKEE (reference sequence). CDR3 loop: CASSPRTGMGLGVYGYTF. DNA for the CDR3: TGTGCCAGCAGCCCCAGGACAGGGATGGGGTTGGGTGTCTATGGCTACACCTTC.

V gene TRBV27 combines with J gene TRBJ2-2, with 10 bases lining up with TRBD2. Germline V gene lookup returns CDR1 MNHEY and CDR2 SMNVEV (reference sequence). Trimming cost V 5 bases and J 3 bases; bases outside gene matches: 6. CDR3 length: 16 amino acids. The chain's CDR3 is CASSPERGGYTGELFF. In DNA form, the CDR3 reads TGTGCCAGCAGTCCCGAGCGGGGGGGCTACACCGGGGAGCTGTTTTTT.

This chain uses TRBV25-1 with TRBJ2-7; 9 bases agree with TRBD1. Unmatched junction bases numbered 7, after V lost 0 bases and J lost 4 bases. CDR1 MGHDK and CDR2 SYGVNS come from the germline V gene. This CDR3 comprises 16 residues. CDR3 in amino acids: CASSEYFTGGDYEQYF. Here the CDR3 DNA reads TGTGCCAGCAGTGAATATTTCACAGGGGGCGATTACGAGCAGTACTTC.

CDR3 coding DNA: TGTGCCAGCAGTGAAATAGGCGTCGGCTGGCAGGGAAATCAGCCCCAGCATTTT. The encoded protein is CASSEIGVGWQGNQPQHF. The rearrangement joins TRBV6-1 to TRBJ1-5; D perhaps matches TRBD1 (5 bases). The V gene lost 2 bases and the J gene lost 4 bases, with 21 bases spanning the gap. The CDR3 has 18 residues. The V gene's germline CDR1 is MNHNS and CDR2 SASEGT.